The 2 T cell receptor beta chains in this list originate from one sample, sequenced in a study of tissue T cells after allogeneic stem cell transplantation. Measured with immunoSEQ multiplex PCR; TCRdb has only the in-frame clones, and not every one. The sample contains approximately 660 clones, approximately 43% of which appear only once. As to time point: mouse harvest day 14 after allogeneic transplant. Tail vein injection delivered 10^7 T-cell-depleted bone marrow cells and 10^6 splenic CD5+ T cells. Input material: liver tissue. The receptor source for this set is a female BALB/c mouse given C57BL/6 T cells with graft-versus-host disease after an allogeneic hematopoietic cell transplant.

Turning to this clone: Mouse names are used for the genes. The read is 1 residue too short to cover the CDR3 end, so that end is filled in from the germline J gene. The chain is built from TRBV26 and TRBJ1-1; no clear D gene. Trimming took 3 bases from V and 7 from J, leaving 9 bases between them. The CDR3 extends over 12 amino acids. Looked up from germline, CDR1 is KGHPV and CDR2 is FQNQEV (reference sequence). CDR3 DNA (partial): TGTGCCAGCAGTCTAGAGACAATAGAAGTCTTC. It is translated as CASSLETIEVF. The whole CDR3 protein is CASSLETIEVFF.

On this clone: Gene names refer to mouse genes. The read halts 1 residue ahead of the CDR3 end, with the missing end drawn from the germline J gene. The V gene is TRBV15, the J gene TRBJ2-5, with 12 bases identical to TRBD2. Germline CDR1 SGHND, CDR2 FRSKSL. CDR3 length equals 15 residues. J gave up 6 bases and V 6 bases, and 7 bases lay outside the gene matches. The sequenced CDR3 bases are TGTGCCAGCAGCCCGGGACTGGGGGGAGGGGACACCCAGTAC. Translated, it gives CASSPGLGGGDTQY. The CDR3 reads in full as CASSPGLGGGDTQYF.